There are many counts of the clone carrying this T cell receptor (beta chain). Its antigen is unidentified. The data belong to a study of CD8+ T cells in alopecia areata. Study-level results: Lesional scalp displayed greater clonality than normal scalp, most notably in alopecia totalis/universalis.

Sampling of alopecia areata patients yielded lesional scalp punch biopsies as well as peripheral blood. Both CD4+ and CD8+ T cells were separated by sorting PBMCs. Sequencing relied on a cDNA template that was reverse transcribed from extracted RNA. Sequenced by immunoSEQ multiplex PCR; TCRdb stores in-frame clones only, minus some. The table shows 110,000 to 150,000 clones, with under 60% occurring only once. The sequence was collected from a human donor with alopecia areata. This material consisted of CD4+ T cells sorted from blood, taken at week 0.

The CDR3 bases are TGTGCCAGCAGCTTGGCGCGCCCGGACGAGCAGTACTTC. Residues: CASSLARPDEQYF. The rearrangement links TRBV7-2 to TRBJ2-7; D not resolved. The CDR3 is made up of 13 amino acids. The V and J ends lost 3 bases and 5 bases respectively, with 11 bases between them. CDR1 and CDR2 from the germline V gene are SGHTA and FQGNSA.